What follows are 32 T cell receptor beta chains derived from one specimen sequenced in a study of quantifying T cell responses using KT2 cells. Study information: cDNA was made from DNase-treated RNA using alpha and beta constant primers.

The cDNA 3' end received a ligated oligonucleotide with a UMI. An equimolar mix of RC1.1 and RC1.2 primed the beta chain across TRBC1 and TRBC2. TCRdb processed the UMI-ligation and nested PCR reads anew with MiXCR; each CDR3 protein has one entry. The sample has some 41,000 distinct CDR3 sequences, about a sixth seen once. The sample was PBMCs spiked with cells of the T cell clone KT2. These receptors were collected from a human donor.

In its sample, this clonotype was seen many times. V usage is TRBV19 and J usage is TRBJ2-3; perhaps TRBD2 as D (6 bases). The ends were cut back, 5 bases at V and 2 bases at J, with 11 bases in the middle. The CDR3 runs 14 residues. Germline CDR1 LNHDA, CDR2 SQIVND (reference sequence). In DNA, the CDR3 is TGTGCCAGTAGTCTCTCTAGCGTCACAGATACGCAGTATTTT. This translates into CASSLSSVTDTQYF.

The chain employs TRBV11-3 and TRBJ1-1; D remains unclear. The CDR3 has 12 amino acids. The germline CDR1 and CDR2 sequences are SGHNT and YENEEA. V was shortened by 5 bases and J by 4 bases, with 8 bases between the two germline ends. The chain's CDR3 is CASSPSGTEAFF. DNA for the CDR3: TGTGCCAGCAGCCCAAGCGGCACTGAAGCTTTCTTT. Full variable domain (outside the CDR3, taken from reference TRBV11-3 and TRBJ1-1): EAGVVQSPRYKIIEKKQPVAFWCNPISGHNTLYWYLQNLGQGPELLIRYENEEAVDDSQLPKDRFSAERLKGVDSTLKIQPAELGDSAVYLCASSPSGTEAFFGQGTRLTVV.

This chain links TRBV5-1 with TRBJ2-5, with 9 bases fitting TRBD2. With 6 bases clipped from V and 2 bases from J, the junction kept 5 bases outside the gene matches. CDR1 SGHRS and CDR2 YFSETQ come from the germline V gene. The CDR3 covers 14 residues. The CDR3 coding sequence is TGCGCCAGCACCCCGACTAGCGGACAAGAGACCCAGTACTTC. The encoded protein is CASTPTSGQETQYF. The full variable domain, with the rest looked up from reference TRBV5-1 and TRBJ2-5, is KAGVTQTPRYLIKTRGQQVTLSCSPISGHRSVSWYQQTPGQGLQFLFEYFSETQRNKGNFPGRFSGRQFSNSRSEMNVSTLELGDSALYLCASTPTSGQETQYFGPGTRLLVL.

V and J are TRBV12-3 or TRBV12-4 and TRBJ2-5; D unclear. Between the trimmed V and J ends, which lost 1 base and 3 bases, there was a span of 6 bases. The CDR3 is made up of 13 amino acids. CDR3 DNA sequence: TGTGCCAGCAGTTTAGGGCTAAAAGAGACCCAGTACTTC. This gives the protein CASSLGLKETQYF.

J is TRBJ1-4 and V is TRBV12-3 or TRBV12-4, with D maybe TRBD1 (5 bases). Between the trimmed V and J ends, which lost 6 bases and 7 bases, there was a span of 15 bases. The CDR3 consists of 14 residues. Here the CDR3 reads CASSPTGRAEKLFF. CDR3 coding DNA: TGTGCCAGCAGCCCAACAGGAAGGGCTGAAAAACTGTTTTTT.

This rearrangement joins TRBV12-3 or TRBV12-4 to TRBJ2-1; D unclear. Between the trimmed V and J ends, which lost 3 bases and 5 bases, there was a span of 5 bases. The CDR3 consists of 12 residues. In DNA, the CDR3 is TGTGCCAGCAGTTTCCCCCACAATGAGCAGTTCTTC. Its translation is CASSFPHNEQFF.

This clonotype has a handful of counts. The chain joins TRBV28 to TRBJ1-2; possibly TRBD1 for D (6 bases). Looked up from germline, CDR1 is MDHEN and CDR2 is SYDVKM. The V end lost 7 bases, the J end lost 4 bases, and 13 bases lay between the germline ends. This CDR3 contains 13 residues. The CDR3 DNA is TGTGCCAGCACCACAGGACAGCTCTATGGCTACACCTTC. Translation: CASTTGQLYGYTF.

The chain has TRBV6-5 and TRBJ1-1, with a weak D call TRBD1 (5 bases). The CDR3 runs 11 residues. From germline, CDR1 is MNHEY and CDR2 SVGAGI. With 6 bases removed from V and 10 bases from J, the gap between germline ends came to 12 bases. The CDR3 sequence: CASRKGTSAFF. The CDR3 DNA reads TGTGCCAGCAGAAAGGGGACCTCAGCTTTCTTT.

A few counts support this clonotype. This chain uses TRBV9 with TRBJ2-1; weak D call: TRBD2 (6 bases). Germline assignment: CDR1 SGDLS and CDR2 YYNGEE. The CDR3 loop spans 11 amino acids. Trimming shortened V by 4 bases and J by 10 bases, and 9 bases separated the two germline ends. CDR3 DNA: TGTGCCAGCAGCCCAGGACTAGAGCAGTTCTTC. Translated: CASSPGLEQFF.

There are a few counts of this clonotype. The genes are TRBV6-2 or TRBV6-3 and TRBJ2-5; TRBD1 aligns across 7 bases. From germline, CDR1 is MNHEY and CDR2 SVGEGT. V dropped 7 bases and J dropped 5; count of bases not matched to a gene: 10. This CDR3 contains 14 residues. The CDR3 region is CASTPQGFIETQYF. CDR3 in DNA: TGTGCCAGCACCCCACAGGGGTTTATCGAGACCCAGTACTTC.

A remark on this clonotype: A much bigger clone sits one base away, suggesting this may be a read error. The CDR3 DNA reads as TGTGCCAGCAGCTTGGGCCCCGGGGTGTATGAGCAGTTCTTC. As protein: CASSLGPGVYEQFF. The chain couples TRBV5-6 to TRBJ2-1; maybe TRBD2 (5 bases). CDR1 is SGHDT, CDR2 YYEEEE, per germline. The ends were cut back, 0 bases at V and 8 bases at J, with 12 bases in the middle. The CDR3 extends over 14 amino acids. The variable domain in full, with the rest retrieved from reference TRBV5-6 and TRBJ2-1, is DAGVTQSPTHLIKTRGQQVTLRCSPKSGHDTVSWYQQALGQGPQFIFQYYEEEERQRGNFPDRFSGHQFPNYSSELNVNALLLGDSALYLCASSLGPGVYEQFFGPGTRLTVL.

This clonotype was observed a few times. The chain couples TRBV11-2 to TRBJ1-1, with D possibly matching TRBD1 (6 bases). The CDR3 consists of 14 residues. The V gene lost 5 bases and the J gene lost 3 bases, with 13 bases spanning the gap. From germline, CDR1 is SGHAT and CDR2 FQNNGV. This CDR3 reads CASSARPGDTEAFF. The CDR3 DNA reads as TGTGCCAGCAGCGCGCGGCCAGGGGACACTGAAGCTTTCTTT. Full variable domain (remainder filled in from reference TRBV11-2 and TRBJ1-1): EAGVAQSPRYKIIEKRQSVAFWCNPISGHATLYWYQQILGQGPKLLIQFQNNGVVDDSQLPKDRFSAERLKGVDSTLKIQPAKLEDSAVYLCASSARPGDTEAFFGQGTRLTVV.

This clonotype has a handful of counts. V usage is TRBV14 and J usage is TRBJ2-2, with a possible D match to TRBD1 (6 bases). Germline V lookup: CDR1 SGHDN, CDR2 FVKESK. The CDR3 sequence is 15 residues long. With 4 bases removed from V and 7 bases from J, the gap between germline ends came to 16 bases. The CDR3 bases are TGTGCCAGCAGCCGGCGTGGGGGCTTTGGCGGGGAGCTGTTTTTT. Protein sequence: CASSRRGGFGGELFF.

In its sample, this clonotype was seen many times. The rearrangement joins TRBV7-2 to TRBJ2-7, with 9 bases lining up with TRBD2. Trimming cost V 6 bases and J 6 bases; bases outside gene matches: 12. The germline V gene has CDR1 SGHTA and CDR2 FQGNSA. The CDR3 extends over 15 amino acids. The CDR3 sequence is CASSLRGGLATEQYF. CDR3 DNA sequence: TGTGCCAGCAGTCTTAGGGGGGGACTAGCTACCGAGCAGTACTTC.

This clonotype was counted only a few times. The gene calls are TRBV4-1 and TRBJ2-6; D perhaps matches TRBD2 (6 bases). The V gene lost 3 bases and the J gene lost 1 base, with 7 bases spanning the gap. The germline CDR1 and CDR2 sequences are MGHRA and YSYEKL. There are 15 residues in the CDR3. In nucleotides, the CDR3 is TGCGCCAGCAGCCAGGGGGGATCTGGGGCCAACGTCCTGACTTTC. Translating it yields CASSQGGSGANVLTF.

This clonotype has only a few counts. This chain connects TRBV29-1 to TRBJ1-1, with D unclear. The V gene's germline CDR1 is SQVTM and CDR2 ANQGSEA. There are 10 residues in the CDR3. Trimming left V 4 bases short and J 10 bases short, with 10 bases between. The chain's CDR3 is CSVGEGGAFF. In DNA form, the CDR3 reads TGCAGCGTTGGCGAGGGTGGAGCTTTCTTT.

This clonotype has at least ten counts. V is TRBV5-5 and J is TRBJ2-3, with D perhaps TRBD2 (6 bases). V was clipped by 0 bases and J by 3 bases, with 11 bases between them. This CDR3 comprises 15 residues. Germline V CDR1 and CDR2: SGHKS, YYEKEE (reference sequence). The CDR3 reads CASSLGGVGTDTQYF. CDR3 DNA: TGTGCCAGCAGCTTGGGGGGGGTTGGAACAGATACGCAGTATTTT. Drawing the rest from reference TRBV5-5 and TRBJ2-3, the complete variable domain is DAGVTQSPTHLIKTRGQQVTLRCSPISGHKSVSWYQQVLGQGPQFIFQYYEKEERGRGNFPDRFSARQFPNYSSELNVNALLLGDSALYLCASSLGGVGTDTQYFGPGTRLTVL.

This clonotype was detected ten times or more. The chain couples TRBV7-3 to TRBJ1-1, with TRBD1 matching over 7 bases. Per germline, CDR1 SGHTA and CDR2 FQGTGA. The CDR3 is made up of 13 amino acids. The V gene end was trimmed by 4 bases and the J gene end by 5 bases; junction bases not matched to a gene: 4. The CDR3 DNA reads TGTGCCAGCAGCTCAGACAGGGAGACTGAAGCTTTCTTT. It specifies CASSSDRETEAFF.

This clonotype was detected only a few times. The CDR3 region has the DNA TGTGCCAGCAGCTTACAGGGGGCGACGAATCAGCCCCAGCATTTT. Amino acids: CASSLQGATNQPQHF. The chain combines TRBV28 with TRBJ1-5; TRBD1 agrees at 9 bases. The junction had 7 bases not matched to a gene; V was cut back by 6 bases and J by 4 bases. The germline V gene has CDR1 MDHEN and CDR2 SYDVKM. The CDR3 covers 15 residues.

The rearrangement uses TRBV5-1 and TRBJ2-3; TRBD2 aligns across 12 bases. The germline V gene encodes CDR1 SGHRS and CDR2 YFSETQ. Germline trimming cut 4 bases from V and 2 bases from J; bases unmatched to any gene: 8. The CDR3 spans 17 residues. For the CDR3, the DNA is TGCGCCAGCAGCCTCGCAAGGACTAGCGGGACCACAGATACGCAGTATTTT. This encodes CASSLARTSGTTDTQYF.

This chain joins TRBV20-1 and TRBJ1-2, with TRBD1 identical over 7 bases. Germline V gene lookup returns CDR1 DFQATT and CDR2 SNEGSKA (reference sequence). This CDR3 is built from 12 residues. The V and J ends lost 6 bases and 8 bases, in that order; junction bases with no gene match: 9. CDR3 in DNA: TGCAGTGCCCCCCGGACAGGTCGAGGCTACACCTTC. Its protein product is CSAPRTGRGYTF.

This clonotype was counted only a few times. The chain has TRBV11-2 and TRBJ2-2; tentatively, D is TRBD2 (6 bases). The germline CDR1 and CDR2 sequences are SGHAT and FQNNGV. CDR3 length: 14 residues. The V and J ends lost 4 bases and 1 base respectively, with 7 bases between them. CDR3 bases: TGTGCCAGCAGCTCGCGGGGGAACACCGGGGAGCTGTTTTTT. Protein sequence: CASSSRGNTGELFF.

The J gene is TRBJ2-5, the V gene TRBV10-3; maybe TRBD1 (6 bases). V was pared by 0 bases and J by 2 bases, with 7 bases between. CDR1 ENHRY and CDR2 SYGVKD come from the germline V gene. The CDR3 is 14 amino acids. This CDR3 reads CAISESGQQETQYF. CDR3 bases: TGTGCCATCAGTGAGTCCGGACAGCAAGAGACCCAGTACTTC.

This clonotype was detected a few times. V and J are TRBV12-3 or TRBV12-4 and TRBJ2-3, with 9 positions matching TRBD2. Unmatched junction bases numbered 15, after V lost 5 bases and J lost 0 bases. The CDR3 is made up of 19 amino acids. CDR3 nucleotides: TGTGCCAGCAGTCGAACGGGGGCGGGAGGGGGCCCTAGCACAGATACGCAGTATTTT. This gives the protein CASSRTGAGGGPSTDTQYF.

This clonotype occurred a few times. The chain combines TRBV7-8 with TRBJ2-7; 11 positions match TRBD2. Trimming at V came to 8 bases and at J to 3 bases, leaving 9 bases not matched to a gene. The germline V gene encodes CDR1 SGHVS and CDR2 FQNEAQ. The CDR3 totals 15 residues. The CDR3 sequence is CASHLAGGALYEQYF. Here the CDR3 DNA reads TGTGCCAGCCACCTAGCGGGAGGCGCCCTCTACGAGCAGTACTTC.

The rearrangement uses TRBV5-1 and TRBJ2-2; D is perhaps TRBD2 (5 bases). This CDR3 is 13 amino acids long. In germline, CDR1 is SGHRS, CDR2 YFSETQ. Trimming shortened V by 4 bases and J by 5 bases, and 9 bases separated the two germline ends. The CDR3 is CASSPRGTGELFF. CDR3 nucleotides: TGCGCCAGCAGCCCCCGGGGAACCGGGGAGCTGTTTTTT.

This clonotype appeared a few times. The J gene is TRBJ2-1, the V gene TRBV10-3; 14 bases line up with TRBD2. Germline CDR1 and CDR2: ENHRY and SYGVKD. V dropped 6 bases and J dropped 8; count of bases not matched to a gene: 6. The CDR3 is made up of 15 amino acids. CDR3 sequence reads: CAIRGTSGSFDEQFF. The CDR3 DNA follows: TGTGCCATCAGGGGGACTAGCGGGAGTTTCGATGAGCAGTTCTTC.

CDR3 residues: CSARDTRVGYTF. The CDR3 DNA follows: TGCAGTGCTAGGGACACAAGGGTCGGCTACACCTTC. The rearrangement joins TRBV20-1 to TRBJ1-2; maybe TRBD1 (5 bases). V was shortened by 3 bases and J by 8 bases, with 13 bases between the two germline ends. The germline CDR1 and CDR2 sequences are DFQATT and SNEGSKA (reference sequence). This CDR3 has 12 residues.

CDR3 sequence: CASNSAQGLASPLHF. The CDR3 bases are TGTGCCAGCAATTCAGCCCAGGGGCTCGCTTCACCCCTCCACTTT. The chain employs TRBV27 and TRBJ1-6; weak D call: TRBD1 (6 bases). The germline V gene has CDR1 MNHEY and CDR2 SMNVEV (reference sequence). The V and J ends lost 7 bases and 9 bases respectively, with 19 bases between them. This CDR3 has 15 amino acids.

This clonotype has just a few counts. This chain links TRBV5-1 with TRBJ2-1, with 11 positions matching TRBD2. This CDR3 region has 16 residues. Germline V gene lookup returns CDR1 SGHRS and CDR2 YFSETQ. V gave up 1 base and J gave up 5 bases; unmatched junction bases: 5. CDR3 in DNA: TGCGCCAGCAGCTTGAGTAGCGGGAGGGCCAACAATGAGCAGTTCTTC. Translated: CASSLSSGRANNEQFF.

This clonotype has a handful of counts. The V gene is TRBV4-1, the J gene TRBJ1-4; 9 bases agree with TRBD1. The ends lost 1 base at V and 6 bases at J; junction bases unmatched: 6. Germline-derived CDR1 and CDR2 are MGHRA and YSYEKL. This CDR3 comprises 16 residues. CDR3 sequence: CASSQGSGQGHEKLFF. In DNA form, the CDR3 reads TGCGCCAGCAGCCAAGGGTCCGGACAGGGGCATGAAAAACTGTTTTTT.

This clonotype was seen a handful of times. CDR3 bases: TGTGCCACCAGCAGAGCTGAGGAGACCCAGTACTTC. Translated: CATSRAEETQYF. This chain joins TRBV15 and TRBJ2-5; D call uncertain. Germline V CDR1 and CDR2: LNHNV, YYDKDF (reference sequence). Trimming cost V 1 base and J 5 bases, with 5 bases left between them. The CDR3 extends over 12 amino acids.